This T cell receptor beta chain was profiled in a study of blood T cells in healthy people across ages. Alongside a J-beta primer mix, a sample-barcoded 5' primer served in a second PCR lasting about 7 to 12 cycles. One entry per CDR3 protein results from TCRdb running MiXCR on the 5' RACE reads. Of about 800,000 distinct CDR3 sequences in the sample, 25% were seen once. CDR1 and CDR2 from the germline V gene are SGDLS and YYNGEE. The trim removed 0 bases at V and 3 bases at J, leaving 3 bases unmatched. This CDR3 is 15 amino acids long. These records were also assigned to another study, of T cells of mothers and their children.

This clonotype was obtained from a boy aged 10-17 years in good health. The sequenced sample was blood. V and J are TRBV9 and TRBJ2-5, with 9 bases lining up with TRBD2. The CDR3 bases are TGTGCCAGCAGCGTAGGCGGGGGGGCTAAAGAGACCCAGTACTTC. Translation gives CASSVGGGAKETQYF.